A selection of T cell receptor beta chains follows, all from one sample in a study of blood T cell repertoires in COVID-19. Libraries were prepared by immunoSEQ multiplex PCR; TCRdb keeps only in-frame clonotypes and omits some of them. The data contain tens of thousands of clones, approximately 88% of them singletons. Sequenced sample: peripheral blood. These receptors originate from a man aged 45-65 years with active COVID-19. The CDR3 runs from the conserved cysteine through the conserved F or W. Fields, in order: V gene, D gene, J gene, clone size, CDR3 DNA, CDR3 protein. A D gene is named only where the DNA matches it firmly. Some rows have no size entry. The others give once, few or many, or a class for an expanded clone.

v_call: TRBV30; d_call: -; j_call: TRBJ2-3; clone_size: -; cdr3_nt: TGTGCCGGAGCGTTGGCAGGGCCAGATACGCAGTATTTT; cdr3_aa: CAGALAGPDTQYF
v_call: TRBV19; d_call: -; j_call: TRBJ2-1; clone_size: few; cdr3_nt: TGTGCCAGTAGTATTTTTCACTTTGATGAGCAGTTCTTC; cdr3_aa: CASSIFHFDEQFF
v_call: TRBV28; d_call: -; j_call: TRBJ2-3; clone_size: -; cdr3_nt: TGTGCCAGCAGTTTAACTCGACTCACAGATACGCAGTATTTT; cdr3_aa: CASSLTRLTDTQYF
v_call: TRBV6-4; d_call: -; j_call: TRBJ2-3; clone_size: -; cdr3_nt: TGTGCCAGCAGTGACCCCAGGACAGATACGCAGTATTTT; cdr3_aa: CASSDPRTDTQYF
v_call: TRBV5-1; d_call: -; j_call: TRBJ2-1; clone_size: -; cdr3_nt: TGCGCCAGCAGCTTGGCCGGAGGGAATGAGCAGTTCTTC; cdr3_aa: CASSLAGGNEQFF
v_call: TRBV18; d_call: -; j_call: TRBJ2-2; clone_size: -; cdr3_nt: TGTGCCAGCTCACCTTCGGGGGCCGGGGAGCTGTTTTTT; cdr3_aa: CASSPSGAGELFF
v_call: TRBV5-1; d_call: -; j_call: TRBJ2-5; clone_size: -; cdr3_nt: TGCGCCAGCAGCAACGACTTACAAGAGACCCAGTACTTC; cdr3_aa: CASSNDLQETQYF
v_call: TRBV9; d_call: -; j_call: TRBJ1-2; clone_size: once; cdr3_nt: TGTGCCAGCAGCGTAGGCCGGGGTGACTATGGCTACACCTTC; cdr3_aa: CASSVGRGDYGYTF
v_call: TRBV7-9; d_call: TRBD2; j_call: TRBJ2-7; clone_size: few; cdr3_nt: TGTGCGGCTTCGGGGAGCGGGAGATTCTCCTACGAGCAGTACTTC; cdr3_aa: CAASGSGRFSYEQYF
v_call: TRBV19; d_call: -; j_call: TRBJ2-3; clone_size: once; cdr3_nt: TGTGCCAGTAGTTTAGCGAGCATCACAGATACGCAGTATTTT; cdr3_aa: CASSLASITDTQYF
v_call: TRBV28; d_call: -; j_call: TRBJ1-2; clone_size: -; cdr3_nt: TGTGCCAGCAGTTCTGGCGGGGCAGTCTATGGCTACACCTTC; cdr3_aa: CASSSGGAVYGYTF
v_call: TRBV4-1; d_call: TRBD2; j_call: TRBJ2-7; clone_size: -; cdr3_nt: TGCGCCAGCAGCCACCTCGGGACTAGCGGTTACGAGCAGTACTTC; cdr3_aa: CASSHLGTSGYEQYF
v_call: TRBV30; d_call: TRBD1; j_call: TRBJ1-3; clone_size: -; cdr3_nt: TGTGCCTGGAGCCCTCTCCTTACAGGGGGCTTGAGCTACACCATATATTTT; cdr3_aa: CAWSPLLTGGLSYTIYF
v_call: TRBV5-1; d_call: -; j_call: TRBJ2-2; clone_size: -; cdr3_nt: TGCGCCAGCACACTTTACAGATCTAACACCGGGGAGCTGTTTTTT; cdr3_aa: CASTLYRSNTGELFF
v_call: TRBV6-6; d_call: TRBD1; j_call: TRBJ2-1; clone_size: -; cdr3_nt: TGTGCCAGCAGTTGGCCGGGACAGGGAGTCGATGAGCAGTTCTTC; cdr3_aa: CASSWPGQGVDEQFF
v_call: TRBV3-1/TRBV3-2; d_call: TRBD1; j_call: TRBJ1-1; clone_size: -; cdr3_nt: TGTGCCAGCAGCCTCCGGACAGGGAATAAAGCTTTCTTT; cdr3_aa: CASSLRTGNKAFF
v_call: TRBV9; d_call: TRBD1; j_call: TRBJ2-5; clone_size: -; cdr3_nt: TGTGCCAGCAGCTACTACCCCGGGCAGGGGGAAGAGACCCAGTACTTC; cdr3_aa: CASSYYPGQGEETQYF
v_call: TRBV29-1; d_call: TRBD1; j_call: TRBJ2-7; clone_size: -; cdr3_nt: TGCAGCGTTGAAGGTAAAGGGGGCCACGAGCAGTACTTC; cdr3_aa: CSVEGKGGHEQYF
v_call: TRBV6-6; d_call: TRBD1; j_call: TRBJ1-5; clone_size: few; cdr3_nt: TGTGCCAGCAGTTACGACAGGGTGAGTCAGCCCCAGCATTTT; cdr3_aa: CASSYDRVSQPQHF
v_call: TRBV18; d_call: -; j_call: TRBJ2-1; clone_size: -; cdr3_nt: TGTGCCAGCTCAGACAGCCAACCAACCTACAATGAGCAGTTCTTC; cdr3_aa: CASSDSQPTYNEQFF
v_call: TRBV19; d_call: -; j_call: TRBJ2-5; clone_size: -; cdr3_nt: TGTGCCAGTAGTATAGATCTGAGCCGGCGGGAGACCCAGTACTTC; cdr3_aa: CASSIDLSRRETQYF
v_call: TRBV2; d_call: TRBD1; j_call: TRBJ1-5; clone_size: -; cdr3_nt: TGTGCCAGCACCTCCTACAGGGGCCTCAATCAGCCCCAGCATTTT; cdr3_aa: CASTSYRGLNQPQHF
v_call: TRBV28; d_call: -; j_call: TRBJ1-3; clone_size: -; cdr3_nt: TGTGCCAGCAGTTTTCCGGGATCTCGGCGCAACACCATATATTTT; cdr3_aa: CASSFPGSRRNTIYF
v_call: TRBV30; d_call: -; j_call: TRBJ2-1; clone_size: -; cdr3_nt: TGTGCCTGGAGTGTTCGGACAGCCTACAATGAGCAGTTCTTC; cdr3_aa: CAWSVRTAYNEQFF
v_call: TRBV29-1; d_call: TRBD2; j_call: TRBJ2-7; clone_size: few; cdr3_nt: TGCAGCGTTGAAGGTCCCGGGGCGGGGGCCTACGAGCAGTACTTC; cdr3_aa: CSVEGPGAGAYEQYF
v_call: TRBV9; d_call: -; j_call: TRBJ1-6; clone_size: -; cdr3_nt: TGTGCCAGCAGCGCAGGGTCGCAGTATAATTCACCCCTCCACTTT; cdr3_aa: CASSAGSQYNSPLHF
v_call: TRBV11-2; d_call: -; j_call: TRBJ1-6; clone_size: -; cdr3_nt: TGTGCCAGCAGCTTATCAGGGGTCGCCTATAATTCACCCCTCCACTTT; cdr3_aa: CASSLSGVAYNSPLHF
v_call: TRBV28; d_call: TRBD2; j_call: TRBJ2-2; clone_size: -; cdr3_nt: TGTGCCAGCCAGGGGACTAGCCCCACCGGGGAGCTGTTTTTT; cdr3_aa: CASQGTSPTGELFF
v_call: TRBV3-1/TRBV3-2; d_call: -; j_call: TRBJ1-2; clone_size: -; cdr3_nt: TGTGCCAGCAGCCCTTCTGGCCGGCAGGGCAGCGGCTACACCTTC; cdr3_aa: CASSPSGRQGSGYTF
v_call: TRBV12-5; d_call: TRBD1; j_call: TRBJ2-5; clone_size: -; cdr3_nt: TGTGCTAGTGGCAGGACAGGGACAGAGACCCAGTACTTC; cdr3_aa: CASGRTGTETQYF
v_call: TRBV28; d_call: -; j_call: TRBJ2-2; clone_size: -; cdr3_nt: TGTGCCAGCAGACCGACACCGAACACCGGGGAGCTGTTTTTT; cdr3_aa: CASRPTPNTGELFF
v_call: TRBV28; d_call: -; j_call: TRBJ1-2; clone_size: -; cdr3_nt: TGTGCCAGCATTCAGGGAGGGGATGGCTACACCTTC; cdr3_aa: CASIQGGDGYTF
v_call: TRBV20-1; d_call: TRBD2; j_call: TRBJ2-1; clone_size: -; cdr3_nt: TGCAGTGCTAGTAGCGGGAGAGGCTCCTACAATGAGCAGTTCTTC; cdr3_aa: CSASSGRGSYNEQFF
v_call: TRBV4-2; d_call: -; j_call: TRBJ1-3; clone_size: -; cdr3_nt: TGTGCCAGCAGCCAGGGGGCAGGAGGCACGTTCTCTGGAAACACCATATATTTT; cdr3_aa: CASSQGAGGTFSGNTIYF
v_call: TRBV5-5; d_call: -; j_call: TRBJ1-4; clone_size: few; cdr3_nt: TGTGCCAGCGCGTTGATGAATGAAAAACTGTTTTTT; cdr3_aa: CASALMNEKLFF
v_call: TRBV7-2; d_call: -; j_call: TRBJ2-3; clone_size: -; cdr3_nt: TGTGCCAGCAAAGAGGGCAGGAGCACAGATACGCAGTATTTT; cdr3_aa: CASKEGRSTDTQYF
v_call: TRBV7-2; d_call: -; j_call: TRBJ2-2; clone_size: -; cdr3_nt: TGTGCCAGCAGCTTAGGGGCCCCCGGGGAGCTGTTTTTT; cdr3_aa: CASSLGAPGELFF
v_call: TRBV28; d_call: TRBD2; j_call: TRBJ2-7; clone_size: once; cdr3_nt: TGTGCCAGCAGTTTCCGGCTAGCGGGAGCGACGCGATCCTACGAGCAGTACTTC; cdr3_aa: CASSFRLAGATRSYEQYF
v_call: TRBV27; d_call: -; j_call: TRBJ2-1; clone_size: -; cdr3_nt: TGTGCCAGCAGCTCCAGGGTATCGAACAATGAGCAGTTCTTC; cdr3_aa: CASSSRVSNNEQFF
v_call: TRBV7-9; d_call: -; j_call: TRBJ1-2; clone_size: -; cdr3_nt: TGTGCCAGCAGTCTCGTGGGGGCTTTGAACTATGGCTACACCTTC; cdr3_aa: CASSLVGALNYGYTF
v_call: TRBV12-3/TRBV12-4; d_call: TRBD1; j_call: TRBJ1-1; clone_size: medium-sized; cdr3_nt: TGTGCCAGCAGCCCCGGGACAGTTGAAGCTTTCTTT; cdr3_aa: CASSPGTVEAFF